A selection of T cell receptor beta chains follows, all from one sample in a study of blood T cell repertoires in COVID-19. Profiling relied on immunoSEQ multiplex PCR, and the TCRdb table lists in-frame clones only, not all of them. The sample holds tens of thousands of clones, more than 80% seen once. Sequences were obtained from peripheral blood. Every receptor here comes from a woman aged 80 or older with acute or convalescent COVID-19. CDR3s include the opening cysteine and the closing phenylalanine or tryptophan. The order of the fields is V gene, D gene, CDR3 protein. A D gene is named only where the DNA matches it firmly.

TRBV7-2,TRBD2,CASSLDLAGGAYEQFF
TRBV3-1/TRBV3-2,-,CASSRSTRGGQFF
TRBV18,-,CASSPGPEGLTQYF
TRBV4-1,-,CASSQPGVGNYGYTF
TRBV2,TRBD1,CASRGQVQETQYF
TRBV6-1,-,CASSEVESGTEAFF
TRBV2,-,CASCLAEKLFF
TRBV11-3,TRBD1,CASSLDGQGHYEQYF
TRBV19,TRBD1,CASSTTGGGEAFF
TRBV6-5,TRBD1,CASRRTGQGTQYF
TRBV18,-,CASSPTGSYNEQFF
TRBV5-1,-,CASSLVVGGETQYF
TRBV9,TRBD2,CASSVSGGPRSYNEQFF
TRBV5-1,TRBD2,CASSLGEGRASDTQYF
TRBV7-9,-,CASSLARVDGNTIYF
TRBV5-4,-,CASSTPSGLSDEQFF
TRBV15,TRBD2,CATGTRDSGANVLTF
TRBV2,-,CASSYDTEAFF
TRBV14,-,CASSQTGTHNRRGYTF
TRBV29-1,-,CSATQGVENTIYF
TRBV21-1,-,CASSKKRGPYEQYF
TRBV3-1/TRBV3-2,TRBD1,CASSHWDRDYGYTF
TRBV6-5,-,CASRGGGNQPQHF
TRBV10-3,-,CATHVGRWDQPQHF
TRBV7-8,TRBD2,CASSALAGGTDTQYF
TRBV6-6,TRBD1,CASSRTGRPLGSNQPQHF
TRBV5-4,TRBD2,CASSLGSGSTYNEQFF
TRBV19,TRBD1,CASSIGTGAYEQYF
TRBV6-5,-,CASSYLAGRNYGYTF
TRBV7-9,TRBD1,CASGFSREGAFNEKLFF
TRBV5-1,-,CASSLRTEKNTEAFF
TRBV7-2,TRBD1,CASSLGGTVLSGNTIYF
TRBV29-1,-,CSVGTNYGYTF
TRBV7-2,-,CASSFDIVGGRRQRSFF
TRBV2,TRBD1,CASSVDRGGSPLHF
TRBV27,-,CASSFEGSYGYTF
TRBV6-6,-,CASSYWAGGTDTQYF
TRBV6-5,-,CASRRGHYGYTF
TRBV6-5,TRBD1,CASSYRADRDYEQYF
TRBV6-5,-,CASKVTLTSTGELFF
TRBV7-2,TRBD1,CASSLRRTGGRETQYF
TRBV3-1/TRBV3-2,TRBD1,CASSATTGVDGNTIYF
TRBV2,TRBD1,CASSAGRGAGNNSPLHF
TRBV3-1/TRBV3-2,-,CASSHLRANVLTF
TRBV11-2,-,CASSLVAGAGGQETQYF
TRBV5-6,-,CASRRTVTIYGYTF
TRBV7-3,-,CASSLRHVNPGYTF
TRBV7-2,TRBD2,CASSPDSGRVTDTQYF
TRBV2,TRBD1,CASTLTGILNTEAFF
TRBV6-2/TRBV6-3,TRBD2,CASSYGGGRESEQFF
TRBV11-2,TRBD1,CASSPGQPSYEQYF
TRBV7-9,-,CASSSGLVYGYTF
TRBV6-5,TRBD2,CASRLTSGEGHEQFF
TRBV3-1/TRBV3-2,TRBD1,CASSYRTGEGTDTQYF
TRBV5-1,-,CASSLPALEAFF